This T cell receptor (beta chain) was sequenced during a study of CD8 T cells in ankylosing spondylitis. Study-level results: According to the report, clones linked to the disease were significantly enriched in matched synovial fluid samples taken from ankylosing spondylitis patients.

TCRdb used MiXCR to reprocess the 5' RACE reads, holding one entry per CDR3 protein. The data show under 200,000 distinct CDR3 sequences, with 11% seen just once and 25% to 35% held by the top ten. The CDR3 is 13 residues long. Germline lookup yields CDR1 LGHNA and CDR2 YNFKEQ. Trimming stripped 6 bases from V and 3 bases from J, with 11 bases between. This clonotype was recorded many times. No antigen is known for it. V and J are TRBV4-2 and TRBJ2-5; D may be TRBD1 or TRBD2 (5 bases each). Sequencing was done on a sample of blood, either unsorted or a sorted T cell fraction (not recorded which). The clonotype was recovered from a male donor with ankylosing spondylitis or in good health (not recorded which). The CDR3 protein is CASRGDGEETQYF. The CDR3, as DNA: TGTGCCAGCAGAGGGGACGGCGAAGAGACCCAGTACTTC.